A selection of T cell receptor beta chains follows, all from one sample in a study of cytomegalovirus exposure and HLA in healthy donors. Sequenced by immunoSEQ multiplex PCR; TCRdb stores in-frame clones only, minus some. The data show 90,000 to 140,000 clones, with around 75% seen just once and roughly 2.1% held by the top ten. The sample taken for sequencing was PBMCs. The receptors stem from a young man in good health and CMV-seronegative. Both conserved end residues are part of each CDR3. A D gene is named only where the DNA matches it firmly. The listing skips clone size in some rows; elsewhere it reads once, few, many or a size class.

abundance,d_gene,j_gene,v_gene,CDR3nt,CDR3aa
.,.,TRBJ1-6,TRBV5-4,TGTGCCAGCAGCCCGGGACTGATTAATTCACCCCTCCACTTT,CASSPGLINSPLHF
.,.,TRBJ2-4,TRBV6-5,TGTGCCAGCTCTAGAGGCAAAGAAAACATTCAGTACTTC,CASSRGKENIQYF
few,TRBD1,TRBJ1-1,TRBV6-1,TGTGCCAGCAGTGAAATACAGGGGGCGAGGACTGAAGCTTTCTTT,CASSEIQGARTEAFF
.,.,TRBJ2-7,TRBV19,TGTGCCAGTAGTCCCGGACAAACCTACGAGCAGTACTTC,CASSPGQTYEQYF
once,TRBD1,TRBJ2-3,TRBV5-1,TGCGCCAGCAGCTGGGAACAGGGGGCAGAAGATACGCAGTATTTT,CASSWEQGAEDTQYF
.,.,TRBJ2-1,TRBV9,TGTGCCAGCAGCGCAGGGGTACTAGCGCGAGCCTACAATGAGCAGTTCTTC,CASSAGVLARAYNEQFF
.,.,TRBJ2-1,TRBV9,TGTGCCAGCAGCGCGGACAACCCCTCCTACAATGAGCAGTTCTTC,CASSADNPSYNEQFF
.,TRBD2,TRBJ2-1,TRBV29-1,TGCAGCGGGTCAACTAGCGGGGCCTACAATGAGCAGTTCTTC,CSGSTSGAYNEQFF
.,.,TRBJ2-5,TRBV18,TGTGCCAGCTCACCAGGGGAGGAAGAGACCCAGTACTTC,CASSPGEEETQYF
.,TRBD1,TRBJ2-7,TRBV16,TGTGCCAGCAGCTACGACAGGGGGCTAGGCTACGAGCAGTACTTC,CASSYDRGLGYEQYF
.,TRBD2,TRBJ2-5,TRBV18,TGTGCCAGCTCACCGGGACTAGCAGGGGAGACCCAGTACTTC,CASSPGLAGETQYF
.,TRBD2,TRBJ2-1,TRBV27,TGTGCCAGCAGTCCCTCAAGGAGCGGGAGAACCTACAATGAGCAGTTCTTC,CASSPSRSGRTYNEQFF
.,.,TRBJ1-1,TRBV11-3,TGTGCCAGCAGCTTAGCCGGGAAAAACACTGAAGCTTTCTTT,CASSLAGKNTEAFF
.,TRBD1,TRBJ1-6,TRBV7-2,TGTGCCAGCAGCAAACGACGTACCGGGACAGGGAATAATTCACCCCTCCACTTT,CASSKRRTGTGNNSPLHF